This T cell receptor beta chain derives from a study of blood T cell repertoires in COVID-19. Looking at the study overall: Collection of acute and convalescent COVID-19 samples took place in the United States, Italy and Spain. Sources were T cells, B-cell-depleted T cells, or PBMCs; the material itself was cDNA or gDNA.

Germline V gene lookup returns CDR1 SGHRS and CDR2 YFSETQ. V trimming: 5 bases; J trimming: 0 bases; junction bases outside the gene matches: 9. The CDR3 runs 16 residues. In the authors' methods: Estimation of nucleated cell counts relied on the amplification of reference gene primers. The table came from immunoSEQ multiplex PCR; TCRdb's copy has only in-frame clones and leaves some out. That table furnishes V, J and clone size, whereas the DNA furnished D and trimming. The sample includes about 400,000 clones, more than 75% of them seen just once. The clonotype was recovered from a human donor in a cohort sampled during active COVID-19. V is TRBV5-1 and J is TRBJ1-1, with TRBD1 matching 8 bases. The material sequenced was peripheral blood. The CDR3 DNA sequence: TGCGCCAGCAGACCCCCAGACAGGGGACTGAACACTGAAGCTTTCTTT. As protein: CASRPPDRGLNTEAFF.